This record concerns one T cell receptor (beta chain) sequence. Its antigen is currently unknown. This specimen comes from a study of CD4 T cells in relation to SARS-CoV-2 and coronaviruses. Data came from immunoSEQ multiplex PCR; TCRdb stores just in-frame clones and leaves some out. The table includes 15,000 to 20,000 clones, around 77% detected once. CD4+ T cells from unexposed donors were obtained before the COVID-19 pandemic (2011-2018). Isolation of CD4+ T cells took place after less than 11 days in culture. Germline V gene lookup returns CDR1 KGHSH and CDR2 LQKENI. Deletions cut 4 bases from V and 7 bases from J, with 11 bases between. This CDR3 has 13 amino acids.

The chain uses TRBV18 and TRBJ2-1; possibly TRBD1 or TRBD2 for D (5 bases each). The sample was CD4+ T cells from PBMCs, cultured in vitro. The clonotype comes from a human donor in good health. CDR3 DNA: TGTGCCAGCTCACTAGGGACGCGAAATGAGCAGTTCTTC. It yields the protein CASSLGTRNEQFF.